This TCR beta chain was sequenced for a study of blood T cell repertoires in COVID-19. For the study at large: From the United States, Italy and Spain came samples of acute and convalescent COVID-19. T cells, B-cell-depleted T cells, or PBMCs provided the cDNA or gDNA that served as material.

Trimming cost V 1 base and J 7 bases; bases outside gene matches: 8. The CDR3 is 16 residues long. Germline assignment: CDR1 SGHRS and CDR2 YFSETQ. Here immunoSEQ multiplex PCR was the method, and the copy in TCRdb shows in-frame clones only, minus some. The sample yields roughly 350,000 clones, 88% seen once. The TCR comes from a woman in her 70s with COVID-19, enrolled during active disease. The rearrangement joins TRBV5-1 to TRBJ1-1, with TRBD1 matching over 12 bases. Sequenced: peripheral blood. The CDR3 bases are TGCGCCAGCAGCTTGACGCTCGGGACAGGGGGCTTTGAAGCTTTCTTT. This sequence encodes CASSLTLGTGGFEAFF.